This TCR beta chain was captured in a study of pediatric ulcerative colitis. The study, taken as a whole, reports: Repertoires came from total lymphocyte DNA, so rare subsets like regulatory T cells may be missed. A couple of rectal clonotypes were found only in ulcerative colitis patients, all of them. Acute severe colitis showed lower rectal diversity from clonal expansions.

For this clone: Its matching antigen is unknown.

The V gene end was trimmed by 2 bases and the J gene end by 3 bases; junction bases not matched to a gene: 0. Germline CDR1 reads SGHAT; CDR2 reads FQNNGV. CDR3 size: 14 residues. During colonoscopy, one to two rectal pinch biopsies were collected. TCRdb's copy holds only in-frame clones and misses some; the assay was immunoSEQ multiplex PCR. The table lists 40,000 to 55,000 clones, 78% of them singletons, with about 4% in the top ten. This receptor was obtained from a girl under 18 with moderate ulcerative colitis. Input material: gut tissue. This chain joins TRBV11-2 and TRBJ2-1, with 8 nucleotides matching TRBD2. CDR3 protein: CASSLTSGYNEQFF. The CDR3 DNA sequence: TGTGCCAGCAGCTTAACTAGCGGCTACAATGAGCAGTTCTTC.